What follows describes a single TCR beta chain. Its antigen is not known. V shed 4 bases and J shed 1 base, with 6 bases lying between them. CDR3 length: 13 amino acids. The V gene's germline CDR1 is SGHTA and CDR2 FQGTGA. The record originates from a study of cytomegalovirus exposure and HLA in healthy donors. Findings and caveats of the study: Later analysis found that TCR beta chains associated with HLA were more clonally expanded than other, equally common chains.

Both 60 Vbeta primers and 13 Jbeta primers went into the PCR. Assay used: immunoSEQ multiplex PCR; TCRdb lists only in-frame clones, some missing. The sample contains 110,000 or so clones, about 64% of which appear only once. The sample consisted of PBMCs. The sequence derives from a young man in good health and CMV-seropositive. The V and J genes are TRBV7-3 and TRBJ2-3; no clear D. The CDR3 sequence: CASSSVGTDTQYF. The CDR3 coding sequence is TGTGCCAGCAGCTCCGTCGGCACAGATACGCAGTATTTT.